What follows are 6 T cell receptor beta chains derived from one specimen sequenced in a study of beta chain features in type 1 diabetes (dated by TCRdb to the late 2010s). Study-wide conclusions, independent of this receptor: In all four CD4+ subsets, TCRB CDR3 length was moderately but significantly shorter in type 1 diabetes patients.

What these receptors recognize is not known. The library was built by means of the immunoSEQ multiplex PCR assay. The entire amount of isolated RNA was reverse transcribed using the High Capacity cDNA Reverse Transcription Kit, so the sequenced TCRB transcripts were expressed ones. TCRdb stores this immuneACCESS table with in-frame sequences only. Part of the clones is absent; in the studies checked, under half of the shortfall reflects unresolved V genes, and no reason is known for the rest. The sample table holds around 690,000 clones, of which around 12% were seen once. The top ten clonotypes cover 0.095% to 0.15% of the sample. The material sequenced was naive CD4+ T cells from blood. What this sample's cell subset or site label stands for: true naive CD4+ T cells. The receptors were gathered from a man in his thirties or forties with type 1 diabetes.

This chain connects TRBV7-6 to TRBJ1-4; D remains ambiguous. Germline V gene data show CDR1 as SGHVS and CDR2 as FNYEAQ. V was trimmed by 5 bases and J by 8 bases, leaving 12 bases between them. The CDR3 sequence is 13 residues long. The DNA of the CDR3 is TGTGCCAGCAGCCCACACGGAACCGAAAAACTGTTTTTT. Encoded protein: CASSPHGTEKLFF.

The CDR3 nucleotides are TGTGCCACCCTTGATAGGTCCTATGAGCAGTTCTTC. It specifies CATLDRSYEQFF. V usage is TRBV10-3 and J usage is TRBJ2-1; D remains unclear. V lost 10 bases and J lost 8, with 15 bases in between. The CDR3 runs to 12 residues. Germline V CDR1 and CDR2: ENHRY, SYGVKD.

This clone was counted between two and nine times. The chain has TRBV7-8 and TRBJ1-1, with D perhaps TRBD1 (5 bases). The CDR3 loop spans 16 amino acids. Deletions cut 0 bases from V and 1 base from J, with 12 bases between. The germline CDR1 and CDR2 sequences are SGHVS and FQNEAQ. CDR3 residues: CASSLAMGGGNTEAFF. For the CDR3, the DNA is TGTGCCAGCAGCTTAGCGATGGGGGGTGGGAACACTGAAGCTTTCTTT.

This clone has a handful of counts. The chain carries TRBV18 and TRBJ2-1, with unresolved D. V was cut by 5 bases and J by 4 bases, with 9 bases left in between. Per germline, CDR1 KGHSH and CDR2 LQKENI. The CDR3 totals 13 residues. CDR3 coding DNA: TGTGCCAGCTCATCCTCTGAATACAATGAGCAGTTCTTC. Its protein product is CASSSSEYNEQFF.

This clone was recorded a few times. The CDR3, as DNA: TGCGCCAGCAGCTTGGCAACCCGGGATTCTGGAAACACCATATATTTT. Translation gives CASSLATRDSGNTIYF. This chain links TRBV5-1 with TRBJ1-3, with D unclear. The germline V gene has CDR1 SGHRS and CDR2 YFSETQ. V lost 0 bases, J lost 1 base, and 11 bases lay in between. The CDR3 loop spans 16 amino acids.

The chain joins TRBV7-9 to TRBJ1-1; no clear D. This CDR3 has 14 residues. Germline CDR1 reads SEHNR; CDR2 reads FQNEAQ (reference sequence). V dropped 1 base and J dropped 0 bases, with 6 bases sitting between them. The CDR3 is CASSLDTLNTEAFF. The CDR3 DNA reads TGTGCCAGCAGCTTAGACACTCTGAACACTGAAGCTTTCTTT.